This T cell receptor beta chain stems from a study of T-cell reconstitution after alpha-beta-depleted transplantation in children. Unique molecular identifiers were incorporated when the TCRbeta library was constructed. TCRdb re-called the PCR reads through MiXCR, storing one row per CDR3 protein. The sample consists of fewer than 550,000 distinct CDR3 sequences, around 10% of them appearing once. CDR3 length: 16 residues. Looked up from germline, CDR1 is MGHRA and CDR2 is YSYEKL. V trimming: 4 bases; J trimming: 5 bases; junction bases outside the gene matches: 13. Findings and limits, study-wide: From newly produced T cells came most of the T-cell counts and diversity one year after transplant. Some patients showed high day-60 TCRbeta diversity, which derived from surviving recipient T cells and thymic progenitors.

This clonotype has just a few counts. Antigen specificity is unknown. This receptor was identified in a female patient between 2 and 10 years old who had a stem cell transplant for aplastic anemia, so the T cells may come from the graft donor. Sequences were derived from PBMCs, mostly from graft donor cells, sampled 180 days after TCRalphabeta/CD19-depleted stem cell transplant. The genes are TRBV4-1 and TRBJ1-1; 7 positions agree with TRBD1. CDR3 coding DNA: TGCGCCAGCAGCCCCGACGGGTACAGGGGTCGAACTGAAGCTTTCTTT. This encodes CASSPDGYRGRTEAFF.